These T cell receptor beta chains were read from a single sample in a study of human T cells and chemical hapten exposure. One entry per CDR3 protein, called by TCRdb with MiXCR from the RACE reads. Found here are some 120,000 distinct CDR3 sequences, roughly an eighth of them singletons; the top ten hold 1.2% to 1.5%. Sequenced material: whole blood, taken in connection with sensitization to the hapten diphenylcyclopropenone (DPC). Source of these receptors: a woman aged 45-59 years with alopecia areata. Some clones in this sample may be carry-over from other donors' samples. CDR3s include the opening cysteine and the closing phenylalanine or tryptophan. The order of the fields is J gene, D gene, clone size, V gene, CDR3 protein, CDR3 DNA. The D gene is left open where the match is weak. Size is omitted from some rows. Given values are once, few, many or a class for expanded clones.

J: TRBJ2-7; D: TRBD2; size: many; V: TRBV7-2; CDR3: CASSLEAGTSYEQYF; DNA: TGTGCCAGCAGCTTAGAAGCGGGGACCTCCTACGAGCAGTACTTC
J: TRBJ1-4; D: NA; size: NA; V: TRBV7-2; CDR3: CASSLGMEQDVLATNEKLFF; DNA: TGTGCCAGCAGCTTAGGAATGGAACAGGACGTACTGGCAACTAATGAAAAACTGTTTTTT
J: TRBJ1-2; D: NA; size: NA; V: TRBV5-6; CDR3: CASSPQGRNYGYTF; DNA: TGTGCCAGCAGCCCCCAGGGGAGAAACTATGGCTACACCTTC
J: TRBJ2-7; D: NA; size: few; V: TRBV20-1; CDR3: CSATGTLYSYEQYF; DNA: TGCAGTGCTACCGGGACACTTTACTCCTACGAGCAGTACTTC
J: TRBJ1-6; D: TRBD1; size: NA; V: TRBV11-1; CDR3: CASSQSSTGRSPLHF; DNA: TGTGCCAGCAGCCAATCGTCGACAGGGCGCTCACCCCTCCACTTT
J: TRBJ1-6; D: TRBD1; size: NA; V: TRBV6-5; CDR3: CASSYSWGTGDSPLHF; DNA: TGTGCCAGCAGTTACTCATGGGGGACAGGAGATTCACCCCTCCACTTT
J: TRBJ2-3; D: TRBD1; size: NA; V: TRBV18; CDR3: CASSPGNRGQDTQYF; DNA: TGTGCCAGCTCACCGGGTAACAGGGGTCAAGATACGCAGTATTTT
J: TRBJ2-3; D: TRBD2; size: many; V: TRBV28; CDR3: CASSLGGDLVDTQYF; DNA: TGTGCCAGCAGTTTAGGGGGGGACCTCGTAGATACGCAGTATTTT
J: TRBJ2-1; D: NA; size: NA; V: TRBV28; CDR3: CASSFPGEQFF; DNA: TGTGCCAGCAGTTTTCCCGGTGAGCAGTTCTTC
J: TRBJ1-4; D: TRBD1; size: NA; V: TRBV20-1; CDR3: CSARQGSTNEKLFF; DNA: TGCAGTGCAAGACAGGGGTCAACTAATGAAAAACTGTTTTTT
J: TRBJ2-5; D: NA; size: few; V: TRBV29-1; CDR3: CSVGFTGQETQYF; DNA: TGCAGCGTTGGTTTCACAGGGCAAGAGACCCAGTACTTC
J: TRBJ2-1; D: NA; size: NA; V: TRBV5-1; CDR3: CASSSQIDEQFF; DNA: TGCGCCAGCAGCTCCCAAATCGATGAGCAGTTCTTC
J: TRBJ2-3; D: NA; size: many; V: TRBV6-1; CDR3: CASRPKAGYTDTQYF; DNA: TGTGCCAGCAGGCCTAAGGCGGGGTACACAGATACGCAGTATTTT
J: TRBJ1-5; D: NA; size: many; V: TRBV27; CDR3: CASSSNYRSRQPQHF; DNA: TGTGCCAGCAGTAGCAATTACAGGTCGCGTCAGCCCCAGCATTTT
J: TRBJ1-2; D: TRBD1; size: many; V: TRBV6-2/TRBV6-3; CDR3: CASSRDRGDGYTF; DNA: TGTGCCAGCAGTCGAGACAGGGGCGATGGCTACACCTTC
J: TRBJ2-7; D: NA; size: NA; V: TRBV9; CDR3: CASSVGQSYEQYF; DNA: TGTGCCAGCAGCGTGGGGCAGTCCTACGAGCAGTACTTC
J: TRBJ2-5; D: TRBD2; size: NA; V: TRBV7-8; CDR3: CASSLRGGLAGLQETQYF; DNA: TGTGCCAGCAGCTTACGGGGTGGGCTAGCGGGGCTCCAAGAGACCCAGTACTTC
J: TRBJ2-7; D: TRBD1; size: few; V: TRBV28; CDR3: CACRGLIDEQYF; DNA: TGTGCCTGCAGGGGGCTAATAGACGAGCAGTACTTC
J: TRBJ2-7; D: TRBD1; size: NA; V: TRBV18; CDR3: CASSPGTASSYEQYF; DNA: TGTGCCAGCTCACCGGGGACAGCAAGCTCCTACGAGCAGTACTTC
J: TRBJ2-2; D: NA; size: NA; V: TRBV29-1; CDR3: CSVIPLGLPNTGELFF; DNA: TGCAGCGTCATTCCTCTGGGACTTCCGAACACCGGGGAGCTGTTTTTT
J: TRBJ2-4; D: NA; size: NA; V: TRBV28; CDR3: CASSSTQDYIQYF; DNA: TGTGCCAGCAGCTCTACACAGGACTACATTCAGTACTTC
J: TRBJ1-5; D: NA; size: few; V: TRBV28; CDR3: CASSRASHGHSNQPQHF; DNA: TGTGCCAGCAGCCGAGCCAGTCACGGACATAGCAATCAGCCCCAGCATTTT
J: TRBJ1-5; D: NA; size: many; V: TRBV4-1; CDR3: CASSHTTTGNQPQHF; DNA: TGCGCCAGCAGCCATACCACGACAGGCAATCAGCCCCAGCATTTT
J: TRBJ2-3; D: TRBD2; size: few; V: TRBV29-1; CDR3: CSVVGRAALFGRTDTQYF; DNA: TGCAGCGTTGTCGGGAGGGCCGCTCTGTTTGGTCGCACAGATACGCAGTATTTT
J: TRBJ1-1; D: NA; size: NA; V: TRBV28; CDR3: CASSPPHWNTEAFF; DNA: TGTGCCAGCAGTCCCCCTCACTGGAACACTGAAGCTTTCTTT
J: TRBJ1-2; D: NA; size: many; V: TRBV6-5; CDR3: CASSYRRTAEVSGYTF; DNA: TGTGCCAGCAGTTATAGAAGGACGGCTGAAGTTAGTGGCTACACCTTC
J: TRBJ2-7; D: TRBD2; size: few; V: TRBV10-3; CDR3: CAISETGLASEQYF; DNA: TGTGCCATCAGTGAGACGGGACTAGCCAGCGAGCAGTACTTC
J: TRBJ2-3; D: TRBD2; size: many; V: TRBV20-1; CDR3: CSARDTSGGTDTQYF; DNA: TGCAGTGCTAGAGACACTAGCGGGGGCACAGATACGCAGTATTTT
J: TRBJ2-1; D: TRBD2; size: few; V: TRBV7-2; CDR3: CASSLPLPSGGQFF; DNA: TGTGCCAGCAGCTTACCCCTACCTAGCGGGGGACAGTTCTTC
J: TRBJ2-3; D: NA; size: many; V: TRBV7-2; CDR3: CASSLSGLSTDTQYF; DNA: TGTGCCAGCAGCTTATCCGGACTGAGCACAGATACGCAGTATTTT
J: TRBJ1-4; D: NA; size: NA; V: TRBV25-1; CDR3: CASSEAPGRFANEKLFF; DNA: TGTGCCAGCAGTGAGGCCCCAGGGAGGTTTGCTAATGAAAAACTGTTTTTT
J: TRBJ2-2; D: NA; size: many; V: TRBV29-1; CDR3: CSTSWGDTGELFF; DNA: TGCAGCACCTCCTGGGGGGACACCGGGGAGCTGTTTTTT
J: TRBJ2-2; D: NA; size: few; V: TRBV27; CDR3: CASSPPGSGELFF; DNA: TGTGCCAGCAGTCCACCGGGGTCCGGGGAGCTGTTTTTT
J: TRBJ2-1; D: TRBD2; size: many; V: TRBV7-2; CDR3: CASSPRGGTYNEQFF; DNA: TGTGCCAGCAGCCCCCGCGGGGGGACCTACAATGAGCAGTTCTTC
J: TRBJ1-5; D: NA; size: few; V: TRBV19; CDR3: CASKPRSRQVRNQPQHF; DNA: TGTGCCAGTAAGCCGCGCTCCCGACAGGTTAGAAATCAGCCCCAGCATTTT
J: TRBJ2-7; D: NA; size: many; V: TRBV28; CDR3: CASSLGGASTYEQYF; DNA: TGTGCCAGCAGTTTGGGGGGGGCGTCCACCTACGAGCAGTACTTC
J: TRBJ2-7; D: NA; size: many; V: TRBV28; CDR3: CASRIGRGYSYEQYF; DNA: TGTGCCAGCCGCATCGGTCGGGGGTACTCCTACGAGCAGTACTTC
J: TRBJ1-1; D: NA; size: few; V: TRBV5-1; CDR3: CASSTRDGNTEAFF; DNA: TGCGCCAGCAGCACCAGGGACGGGAACACTGAAGCTTTCTTT
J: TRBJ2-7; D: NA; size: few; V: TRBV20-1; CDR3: CSAGKTRSSYEQYF; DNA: TGCAGTGCTGGGAAGACTCGTAGCTCCTACGAGCAGTACTTC
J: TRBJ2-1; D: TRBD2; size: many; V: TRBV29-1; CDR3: CSVEVGTSGGVFSYNEQFF; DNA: TGCAGCGTTGAAGTCGGGACTAGCGGGGGGGTCTTTTCCTACAATGAGCAGTTCTTC
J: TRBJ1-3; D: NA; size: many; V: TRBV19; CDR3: CASSPLTGNTIYF; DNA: TGTGCCAGTAGTCCCTTGACGGGAAACACCATATATTTT
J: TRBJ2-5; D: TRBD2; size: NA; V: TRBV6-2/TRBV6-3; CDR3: CASSYRGGLAEETQYF; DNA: TGTGCCAGCAGCTATAGAGGGGGACTAGCAGAAGAGACCCAGTACTTC
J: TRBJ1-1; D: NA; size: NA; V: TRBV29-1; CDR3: CSVDRSNTEAFF; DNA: TGCAGCGTTGACCGCTCGAACACTGAAGCTTTCTTT
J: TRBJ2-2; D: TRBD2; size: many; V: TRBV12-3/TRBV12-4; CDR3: CASSPLAGLTGELFF; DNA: TGTGCCAGCAGCCCCCTAGCGGGCCTCACCGGGGAGCTGTTTTTT
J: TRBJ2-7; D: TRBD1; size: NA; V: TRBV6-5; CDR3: CASSQTGDEQYF; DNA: TGTGCCAGCAGCCAGACAGGGGACGAGCAGTACTTC
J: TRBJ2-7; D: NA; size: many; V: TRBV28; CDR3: CASSLARQGAYEQYF; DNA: TGTGCCAGCAGTTTAGCTCGGCAGGGTGCCTACGAGCAGTACTTC
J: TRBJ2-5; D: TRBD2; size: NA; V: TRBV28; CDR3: CASSLLGLDQETQYF; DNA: TGTGCCAGCAGTTTATTGGGACTAGACCAAGAGACCCAGTACTTC
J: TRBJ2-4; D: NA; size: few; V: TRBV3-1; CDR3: CASSQSGRNIQYF; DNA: TGTGCCAGCAGCCAATCCGGGAGAAACATTCAGTACTTC